The 16 T cell receptor beta chains below were found in one sample sequenced in a study of tumor-infiltrating lymphocytes in oesophageal squamous cell carcinoma. TCRdb re-analysed the PCR reads in MiXCR, keeping a single row per CDR3 protein. The sample holds 11,000 to 15,000 distinct CDR3 sequences, roughly 44% seen once. The source material was blood. Receptors originate from a male donor with esophageal squamous cell carcinoma.

J is TRBJ2-4 and V is TRBV7-3; a weak D match, TRBD1 (5 bases). TRBJ2-1 explains the end of the DNA better; the J call may be wrong. In germline, CDR1 is SGHTA, CDR2 FQGTGA. The CDR3 contains 15 residues. For the CDR3, the DNA is TGTGCCAGCAGCAAGACAGAAACTAATAGGAATGAGCAGTTCTTC. Translated: CASSKTETNRNEQFF.

The genes are TRBV5-5 and TRBJ2-3; no firm D call. In germline, CDR1 is SGHKS, CDR2 YYEKEE (reference sequence). The CDR3 is made up of 14 amino acids. With 6 bases removed from V and 2 bases from J, the gap between germline ends came to 13 bases. The CDR3 is CASTMGRYTDTQYF. CDR3 nucleotide sequence: TGTGCCAGCACGATGGGTAGATACACAGATACGCAGTATTTT.

The chain links TRBV15 to TRBJ2-3; 9 bases map to TRBD2. The CDR3 covers 15 residues. From germline, CDR1 is LNHNV and CDR2 YYDKDF (reference sequence). With 6 bases clipped from V and 6 bases from J, the junction kept 10 bases outside the gene matches. CDR3 nucleotides: TGTGCCACCAGGGGGCTAGCGGGGCGAGGGGATACGCAGTATTTT. Translated: CATRGLAGRGDTQYF.

For this clonotype: A read error may produce the germline difference seen at one junction end. The chain carries TRBV7-2 and TRBJ2-7; D is perhaps TRBD1 (6 bases). The CDR3 length is 15 residues. Germline V lookup: CDR1 SGHTA, CDR2 FQGNSA. CDR3 sequence reads: CASSLARTASYEQYF. DNA for the CDR3: TGTGCCAGCAGCTTAGCCAGGACAGCCTCCTACGAGCAGTACTTT.

This chain uses TRBV11-2 with TRBJ2-5; D tentatively reads TRBD1 or TRBD2 (5 bases each). The V gene's germline CDR1 is SGHAT and CDR2 FQNNGV. CDR3 length equals 15 residues. V was pared by 2 bases and J by 11 bases, with 21 bases between. CDR3 amino acids: CASSLSRGDYNEQYF. The CDR3 nucleotides are TGTGCCAGCAGCTTAAGCCGGGGCGACTACAATGAGCAGTACTTC. The full variable domain, completed using reference TRBV11-2 and TRBJ2-5, is EAGVAQSPRYKIIEKRQSVAFWCNPISGHATLYWYQQILGQGPKLLIQFQNNGVVDDSQLPKDRFSAERLKGVDSTLKIQPAKLEDSAVYLCASSLSRGDYNEQYFGPGTRLLVL.

This clonotype was seen only a few times. This rearrangement joins TRBV6-2 or TRBV6-3 to TRBJ2-3, with 7 bases matching TRBD2. The CDR3 has 15 residues. Per the germline V gene, CDR1 is MNHEY and CDR2 is SVGEGT. Trimming cost V 2 bases and J 4 bases; bases outside gene matches: 6. CDR3 region: CASSYGRERSDTQYF. DNA of the CDR3: TGTGCCAGCAGTTACGGGCGGGAGAGGTCAGATACGCAGTATTTT.

Notes on this clonotype: Given the absence of the conserved phenylalanine or tryptophan at the CDR3 end, a read error is likely. The limits of the CDR3 on the DNA are not certain, so only TCRdb's listed CDR3 is given. The rearrangement links TRBV11-2 to TRBJ2-5; the table's D call, TRBD2, has no DNA check behind it. Counting both end residues, the CDR3 totals 16 amino acids. The germline V gene has CDR1 SGHAT and CDR2 FQNNGV. The CDR3 protein is CASSYSGTTQKQFFGA.

This clonotype was recorded many times. The J gene is TRBJ2-1, the V gene TRBV28, with 8 bases that match TRBD2. The germline gives CDR1 MDHEN, CDR2 SYDVKM. CDR3 size: 15 residues. V lost 6 bases, J lost 7 bases, and 11 bases stayed unmatched. The DNA for the CDR3 is TGTGCCAGCAGCAAGAGGGCGGGAGGTGCTAATGAGCAGTTCTTC. It encodes CASSKRAGGANEQFF.

The chain is built from TRBV7-8 and TRBJ2-3, with D maybe TRBD1 (6 bases). Gene TRBJ2-5 matches the end of the DNA better, so the J call may be wrong. In germline, CDR1 is SGHVS, CDR2 FQNEAQ. The CDR3 length is 16 residues. CDR3 DNA sequence: TGTGCCAGCAGCTCCCCATCCTTAACAGGGTACGAGACCCAGTACTTC. Amino acid sequence: CASSSPSLTGYETQYF.

By sample share, this clonotype is medium-sized. The chain couples TRBV12-3 or TRBV12-4 to TRBJ1-1; no reliable D call. The CDR3 is made up of 14 amino acids. Deletions cut 1 base from V and 7 bases from J, with 13 bases between. This chain's CDR3 is CASSLEPTSIEAFF. The CDR3 DNA sequence: TGTGCCAGCAGTTTAGAACCCACATCGATTGAAGCTTTCTTT.

For this clonotype: This CDR3 fails to terminate in the conserved phenylalanine or tryptophan, so it likely reflects a read error. The limits of the CDR3 on the DNA are not certain, so only TCRdb's listed CDR3 is given. The chain carries TRBV7-6 and TRBJ1-1; TRBD1, the D gene given by the table, was not confirmed from the DNA. CDR1 is SGHVS and CDR2 is FNYEAQ in the germline V gene. Ends included, the CDR3 has 17 residues. CDR3 sequence reads: CASSLVGGPTYEQYFAP.

The CDR3 sequence: CASSLGWRGKTEKLFF. As DNA, the CDR3 is TGTGCCAGCAGCTTAGGCTGGAGGGGGAAAACTGAAAAACTGTTTTTT. The chain links TRBV11-2 to TRBJ1-4; TRBD1 is a possible D gene (6 bases). The CDR3 sequence is 16 residues long. V was pared by 1 base and J by 7 bases, with 16 bases between. CDR1 is SGHAT and CDR2 is FQNNGV in the germline V gene.

The chain couples TRBV28 to TRBJ2-1; 10 bases map to TRBD2. The J call may be faulty, since TRBJ2-7 better matches the DNA end. CDR1 and CDR2 from the germline V gene are MDHEN and SYDVKM. The CDR3 sequence is 14 residues long. The CDR3 DNA sequence: TGTGCCAGCGGATTGAGCGGGAGGGCCTACGAGCAGTACTTC. This codes for CASGLSGRAYEQYF.

This clonotype appeared many times. This sequence joins TRBV11-2 and TRBJ2-7, with a tentative D call TRBD1 (5 bases). This CDR3 is 16 amino acids long. Germline V gives CDR1 SGHAT, CDR2 FQNNGV. Trimming stripped 0 bases from V and 3 bases from J, with 15 bases between. The CDR3 sequence: CASSLDRGRVDYEQYF. The CDR3 DNA follows: TGTGCCAGCAGCTTAGATAGGGGCAGGGTCGACTACGAGCAGTACTTC.

The chain combines TRBV7-2 with TRBJ2-1, with D perhaps TRBD1 (6 bases). Germline lookup yields CDR1 SGHTA and CDR2 FQGNSA. CDR3 length equals 16 residues. Trimming took off 0 bases at V and 2 bases at J, with 11 bases between the two ends. The CDR3 protein is CASSLAAGEPYNEQFF. The CDR3 region has the DNA TGTGCCAGCAGCTTAGCGGCAGGGGAGCCCTACAATGAGCAGTTCTTC.

In its sample, this clonotype was seen a few times. The rearrangement joins TRBV7-6 to TRBJ2-1, with D possibly matching TRBD2 (5 bases). The germline gives CDR1 SGHVS, CDR2 FNYEAQ. The CDR3 spans 18 residues. Trimming removed 2 bases from V and 0 bases from J, with 17 bases in between. CDR3 bases: TGTGCCAGCAGCTTAACCCGGGTGGCTGGGAGCTCCTACAATGAGCAGTTCTTC. This encodes CASSLTRVAGSSYNEQFF.